The T cell receptor (beta chain) under discussion was sequenced for a study of blood T cell repertoires in COVID-19. For the study at large: Some COVID-19 samples were acute and others convalescent; all came from the United States, Italy and Spain. PBMCs, B-cell-depleted T cells, or T cells were the source of the cDNA or gDNA that made up the material.

The assay was immunoSEQ multiplex PCR, and TCRdb's table has in-frame clones only and misses some. The sample holds about 250,000 clones, 70% to 90% seen once. The CDR3 is made up of 16 amino acids. Before being deemed recovered, Cohort 3 donors had two negative PCRs, clearance, or symptom resolution. The chain carries TRBV22-1 and TRBJ1-4; the table's D call, TRBD1, has no DNA check behind it. TRBV22-1 represents a pseudogene. The sequence derives from a woman in her 30s who had recovered from COVID-19. Input material: PBMCs or T cells enriched from blood (not recorded which). This chain's CDR3 is CPGSQNVGTGEEKLFF. The CDR3 nucleotides read TGTCCTGGGAGCCAAAATGTCGGGACAGGGGAAGAAAAACTGTTTTTT.